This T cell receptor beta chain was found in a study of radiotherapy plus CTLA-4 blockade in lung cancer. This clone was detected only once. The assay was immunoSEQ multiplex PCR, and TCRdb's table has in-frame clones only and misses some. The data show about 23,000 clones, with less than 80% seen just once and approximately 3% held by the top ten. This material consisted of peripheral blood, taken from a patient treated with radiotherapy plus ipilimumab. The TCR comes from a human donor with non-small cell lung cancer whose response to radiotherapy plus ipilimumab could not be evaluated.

CDR3 sequence: CASSTRQAGYGYTF. CDR3 DNA sequence: TGTGCCAGCAGCACTCGACAGGCCGGTTATGGCTACACCTTC. V and J are TRBV9 and TRBJ1-2; weak D call: TRBD1 (6 bases). This CDR3 has 14 residues. Deletions cut 4 bases from V and 5 bases from J, with 15 bases between. CDR1 is SGDLS and CDR2 is YYNGEE in the germline V gene.